The 28 T cell receptor beta chains below were found in one sample sequenced in a study of beta chain features in type 1 diabetes listed by TCRdb under 2018. Libraries came from the immunoSEQ multiplex PCR assay. The entire isolated RNA was reverse transcribed using the High Capacity cDNA Reverse Transcription Kit, and thus expressed TCRB transcripts were sequenced. TCRdb limited this immuneACCESS table to in-frame rearrangements with V and J called. A share of clones is missing; checked studies link under half to unresolved V genes, and the rest is unexplained. Counted in this sample were around 150,000 clones; 9% to 12% of them appeared once. The ten largest clones add up to approximately 0.46% of the sample. Study-wide conclusions, independent of this receptor: A moderate but significant shortening of TCRB CDR3 length was observed in type 1 diabetes patients in all four CD4+ subsets.

For these receptors, no antigen is known. Sequencing was carried out using central memory CD4+ T cells from blood. The receptors derive from a man aged 25-40 years with type 1 diabetes.

This clone came up a few times. This chain's CDR3 is CASSQVGGVGDTQYF. The CDR3 nucleotides are TGTGCCAGCAGCCAAGTTGGAGGGGTTGGAGATACGCAGTATTTT. The chain employs TRBV14 and TRBJ2-3, with D possibly TRBD2 on 6 matching bases. The CDR3 sequence is 15 residues long. V lost 1 base and J 5 bases, leaving 13 bases between the germline ends. Germline V gene lookup returns CDR1 SGHDN and CDR2 FVKESK. The variable domain in full, completed from reference TRBV14 and TRBJ2-3, reads EAGVTQFPSHSVIEKGQTVTLRCDPISGHDNLYWYRRVMGKEIKFLLHFVKESKQDESGMPNNRFLAERTGGTYSTLKVQPAELEDSGVYFCASSQVGGVGDTQYFGPGTRLTVL.

The table lists this clone with many counts. The rearrangement uses TRBV9 and TRBJ2-7, with 7 positions matching TRBD2. V lost 5 bases and J lost 0; bases outside the gene matches: 5. CDR1 and CDR2 from the germline V gene are SGDLS and YYNGEE. This CDR3 is 14 amino acids long. CDR3 loop: CASSLAVSSYEQYF. CDR3 in DNA: TGTGCCAGCAGTCTAGCGGTGAGCTCCTACGAGCAGTACTTC.

This chain links TRBV5-1 with TRBJ2-5; 13 bases match TRBD2. The CDR3 is 16 amino acids. The V segment lost 3 bases and the J segment 2 bases; nucleotides outside the gene matches: 4. The germline CDR1 and CDR2 sequences are SGHRS and YFSETQ. The CDR3 bases are TGCGCCAGCAGCTCGGGACTAGCGGGAACGCAAGAGACCCAGTACTTC. This codes for CASSSGLAGTQETQYF.

In this sample, this clone turned up a few times. The genes are TRBV30 and TRBJ2-2; the D gene is possibly TRBD2 (5 bases). The germline V gene encodes CDR1 GTSNPN and CDR2 SVGIG (reference sequence). The length of the CDR3 is 14 residues. V was clipped by 0 bases and J by 7 bases, with 12 bases between them. In nucleotides, the CDR3 is TGTGCCTGGAGTGTATTGTCGGGAATCGGGGAGCTGTTTTTT. Amino acid sequence: CAWSVLSGIGELFF.

This clone was detected a few times. The chain carries TRBV14 and TRBJ1-1; TRBD1 might be the D (5 bases). Germline CDR1 reads SGHDN; CDR2 reads FVKESK. V was clipped by 1 base and J by 9 bases, with 12 bases between them. The CDR3 loop spans 13 amino acids. Here the CDR3 reads CASSQVQGYQAFF. The CDR3 DNA follows: TGTGCCAGCAGCCAAGTGCAGGGCTACCAAGCTTTCTTT.

The genes are TRBV5-4 and TRBJ1-4; tentative D call: TRBD1 (5 bases). Germline V lookup: CDR1 SGHNT, CDR2 YYREEE (reference sequence). The CDR3 consists of 13 residues. Trimming took 5 bases from V and 6 from J, leaving 11 bases between them. The CDR3 spells CASSRTGDEKLFF. CDR3 coding DNA: TGTGCCAGCAGTAGGACGGGGGATGAAAAACTGTTTTTT.

This clone has only a few counts. The gene calls are TRBV5-1 and TRBJ2-7; TRBD2 agrees at 9 bases. The CDR3 sequence is 16 residues long. Germline lookup yields CDR1 SGHRS and CDR2 YFSETQ. Trimming removed 1 base from V and 0 bases from J; junction bases left unmatched: 5. For the CDR3, the DNA is TGCGCCAGCAGCTTGTCTCTAGCGGGGAGCTCCTACGAGCAGTACTTC. Translating it yields CASSLSLAGSSYEQYF.

This clone has only a few counts. The V call is TRBV7-9, the J call TRBJ1-3; D gene ambiguous. CDR1 and CDR2 (germline): SEHNR, FQNEAQ (reference sequence). The CDR3 runs to 14 residues. Trimming left V 1 base short and J 1 base short, with 5 bases between. CDR3: CASSLEASGNTIYF. The CDR3 DNA sequence: TGTGCCAGCAGCTTAGAAGCATCTGGAAACACCATATATTTT.

V usage is TRBV4-3 and J usage is TRBJ1-2; D unclear. Germline CDR1 and CDR2: LGHNA and YSLEER. This CDR3 region has 13 residues. V dropped 1 base and J dropped 5 bases, with 8 bases sitting between them. In DNA, the CDR3 is TGCGCCAGCAGCCAAGTTACGGGGTATGGCTACACCTTC. Amino acid sequence: CASSQVTGYGYTF.

This clone turned up a few times. The chain is built from TRBV6-1 and TRBJ2-1, with TRBD2 identical over 7 bases. Germline values: CDR1 MNHNS, CDR2 SASEGT. The CDR3 runs 14 residues. With 6 bases clipped from V and 2 bases from J, the junction kept 4 bases outside the gene matches. The CDR3 DNA follows: TGTGCCAGCAGACCGGGACTACCCTACAATGAGCAGTTCTTC. This codes for CASRPGLPYNEQFF.

The rearrangement joins TRBV5-1 to TRBJ2-1, with D unclear. The CDR3 is 14 residues long. V gave up 1 base and J gave up 5 bases, with 10 bases separating them. Germline V gives CDR1 SGHRS, CDR2 YFSETQ. The CDR3: CASSLSYLDNEQFF. Written as DNA, the CDR3 is TGCGCCAGCAGCTTGTCCTACTTGGACAATGAGCAGTTCTTC.

This clone was seen more than once but under ten times. The rearrangement joins TRBV5-8 to TRBJ2-5, with 15 bases lining up with TRBD2. The V segment lost 4 bases and the J segment 2 bases; nucleotides outside the gene matches: 3. Germline assignment: CDR1 SGHTS and CDR2 YDEGEE. The CDR3 contains 16 residues. The CDR3 sequence: CASSGGTSGRQETQYF. CDR3 nucleotide sequence: TGTGCCAGCAGCGGAGGGACTAGCGGGAGGCAAGAGACCCAGTACTTC.

This clone was detected only a few times. This chain links TRBV11-2 with TRBJ2-7, with 10 nucleotides matching TRBD2. Per germline, CDR1 SGHAT and CDR2 FQNNGV. Trimming removed 5 bases from V and 5 bases from J; junction bases left unmatched: 9. The CDR3 runs 15 residues. The DNA for the CDR3 is TGTGCCAGCAGCATCACTAGCGGGATATTCAACGAGCAGTACTTC. It translates to CASSITSGIFNEQYF. The whole variable domain, remainder taken from reference TRBV11-2 and TRBJ2-7, is EAGVAQSPRYKIIEKRQSVAFWCNPISGHATLYWYQQILGQGPKLLIQFQNNGVVDDSQLPKDRFSAERLKGVDSTLKIQPAKLEDSAVYLCASSITSGIFNEQYFGPGTRLTVT.

A few counts support this clone. The V gene is TRBV14, the J gene TRBJ2-7; TRBD1 is a possible D gene (6 bases). This CDR3 spans 12 amino acids. V lost 2 bases and J lost 13, with 15 bases in between. Germline-derived CDR1 and CDR2 are SGHDN and FVKESK. CDR3 amino acids: CASSQSTGSSYF. In DNA form, the CDR3 reads TGTGCCAGCAGCCAATCTACAGGGTCGTCTTACTTC.

This clone came up a few times. The rearrangement links TRBV11-2 to TRBJ2-7, with 14 bases aligning to TRBD2. This CDR3 comprises 18 residues. Germline lookup yields CDR1 SGHAT and CDR2 FQNNGV. V shed 6 bases and J 1 base; nucleotides not matched to a gene: 11. The CDR3 here is CASSSGLAGGVRSYEQYF. The CDR3 nucleotides are TGTGCCAGCAGTTCTGGACTAGCGGGAGGAGTTAGATCCTACGAGCAGTACTTC.

V usage is TRBV6-6 and J usage is TRBJ2-1; 14 nucleotides agree with TRBD2. V was pared by 3 bases and J by 6 bases, with 4 bases of the junction left unmatched. CDR1 is MNHNY, CDR2 SVGAGI, per germline (reference sequence). The CDR3 has 16 residues. DNA for the CDR3: TGTGCCAGCAGTTATGGGACTAGCGGGAGTGGCAATGAGCAGTTCTTC. As protein: CASSYGTSGSGNEQFF.

The CDR3 DNA reads TGCGCCAGCAGCCAAGGCAGGGGCGACACTGAAGCTTTCTTT. As protein: CASSQGRGDTEAFF. The chain is built from TRBV4-3 and TRBJ1-1, with a possible D match to TRBD1 (6 bases). The CDR3 length is 14 residues. V gave up 1 base and J gave up 3 bases, with 9 bases separating them. The germline gives CDR1 LGHNA, CDR2 YSLEER.

This chain joins TRBV18 and TRBJ2-6; D uncertain. There are 16 residues in the CDR3. Germline V CDR1 and CDR2: KGHSH, LQKENI. Trimming took 4 bases from V and 0 from J, leaving 10 bases between them. This chain's CDR3 is CASSLITSSGANVLTF. CDR3 DNA: TGTGCCAGCTCACTCATTACGAGCTCTGGGGCCAACGTCCTGACTTTC.

This clone has more than one count but fewer than ten. The genes are TRBV7-3 and TRBJ2-1; TRBD2 matches 9 bases. After removal of 1 base from V and 10 bases from J, the junction contained 8 bases not matched to a gene. Germline V gene data show CDR1 as SGHTA and CDR2 as FQGTGA. CDR3 size: 15 residues. The DNA of the CDR3 is TGTGCCAGCAGCTTAAATACAGCGGGAGGAAAAGAGCAGTTCTTC. The encoded protein is CASSLNTAGGKEQFF.

This clone has just one count. The chain uses TRBV9 and TRBJ2-3; a weak D match, TRBD1 (7 bases). CDR1 and CDR2 from the germline V gene are SGDLS and YYNGEE. The V end lost 7 bases, the J end lost 2 bases, and 14 bases lay between the germline ends. There are 14 residues in the CDR3. CDR3: CASRPGGNTDTQYF. The CDR3 DNA sequence: TGTGCCAGCCGGCCAGGGGGGAACACAGATACGCAGTATTTT. Drawing the rest from reference TRBV9 and TRBJ2-3, the complete variable domain is DSGVTQTPKHLITATGQRVTLRCSPRSGDLSVYWYQQSLDQGLQFLIQYYNGEERAKGNILERFSAQQFPDLHSELNLSSLELGDSALYFCASRPGGNTDTQYFGPGTRLTVL.

The chain recombines TRBV4-2 with TRBJ1-4, with 7 positions matching TRBD1. CDR1 and CDR2 from the germline V gene are LGHNA and YNFKEQ. The junction had 7 bases not matched to a gene; V was cut back by 4 bases and J by 8 bases. The CDR3 runs to 14 residues. CDR3 nucleotides: TGTGCCAGCAGCCTCAGCCTACAGGGGGAAAAACTGTTTTTT. Protein sequence: CASSLSLQGEKLFF.

There are a few counts of this clone. The V call is TRBV6-1, the J call TRBJ2-3; the match to TRBD2 covers 7 bases. There are 15 residues in the CDR3. With V trimmed by 0 bases and J by 4 bases, 4 bases remained unmatched. Germline assignment: CDR1 MNHNS and CDR2 SASEGT. The chain's CDR3 is CASSEAAGLSDTQYF. Written as DNA, the CDR3 is TGTGCCAGCAGTGAAGCAGCGGGACTTTCAGATACGCAGTATTTT.

There are a few counts of this clone. V usage is TRBV7-9 and J usage is TRBJ2-3; TRBD2 is a possible D gene (6 bases). CDR3 size: 15 residues. Germline assignment: CDR1 SEHNR and CDR2 FQNEAQ (reference sequence). With 3 bases removed from V and 6 bases from J, the gap between germline ends came to 16 bases. Written as DNA, the CDR3 is TGTGCCAGCAGCTTCTTCCGGGACTTTGGGGATACGCAGTATTTT. This codes for CASSFFRDFGDTQYF.

The chain recombines TRBV7-2 with TRBJ2-3; no clear D. With 4 bases removed from V and 6 bases from J, the gap between germline ends came to 5 bases. There are 11 residues in the CDR3. CDR1 is SGHTA and CDR2 is FQGNSA in the germline V gene. The CDR3 protein is CASSSRDTQYF. DNA for the CDR3: TGTGCCAGCAGCTCCAGGGATACGCAGTATTTT.

A few counts support this clone. The chain couples TRBV28 to TRBJ2-1; TRBD1 might be the D (6 bases). V was shortened by 5 bases and J by 9 bases, with 8 bases between the two germline ends. Germline-derived CDR1 and CDR2 are MDHEN and SYDVKM. The CDR3 contains 11 residues. CDR3 amino acids: CASSTRGEQFF. The CDR3 DNA reads as TGTGCCAGCAGTACCAGGGGTGAGCAGTTCTTC.

There are a few counts of this clone. V is TRBV29-1 and J is TRBJ2-7, with 8 nucleotides matching TRBD1. This CDR3 is built from 14 residues. Germline CDR1 reads SQVTM; CDR2 reads ANQGSEA. Trimming cost V 1 base and J 6 bases; bases outside gene matches: 8. In nucleotides, the CDR3 is TGCAGCGTTGAAGTGAGGCAGGGGGCTTCCGAGCAGTACTTC. This encodes CSVEVRQGASEQYF.

This clone has just a few counts. The gene calls are TRBV7-3 and TRBJ2-1, with a possible D match to TRBD2 (5 bases). Germline CDR1 reads SGHTA; CDR2 reads FQGTGA. This CDR3 has 14 amino acids. Deletions cut 0 bases from V and 8 bases from J, with 11 bases between. The CDR3 protein is CASSLTSFGDEQFF. The CDR3 DNA is TGTGCCAGCAGCTTAACGAGTTTCGGGGATGAGCAGTTCTTC. The full variable domain, in which reference TRBV7-3 and TRBJ2-1 provide the parts outside the CDR3, is GAGVSQTPSNKVTEKGKYVELRCDPISGHTALYWYRQSLGQGPEFLIYFQGTGAADDSGLPNDRFFAVRPEGSVSTLKIQRTERGDSAVYLCASSLTSFGDEQFFGPGTRLTVL.

The chain uses TRBV27 and TRBJ2-1, with a possible D match to TRBD2 (5 bases). Trimming removed 0 bases at V and 5 bases at J, with 8 bases between. CDR3 size: 14 residues. Germline V gives CDR1 MNHEY, CDR2 SMNVEV (reference sequence). The CDR3 is CASSLSSGNNEQFF. The CDR3 DNA sequence: TGTGCCAGCAGTTTATCAAGCGGCAACAATGAGCAGTTCTTC.